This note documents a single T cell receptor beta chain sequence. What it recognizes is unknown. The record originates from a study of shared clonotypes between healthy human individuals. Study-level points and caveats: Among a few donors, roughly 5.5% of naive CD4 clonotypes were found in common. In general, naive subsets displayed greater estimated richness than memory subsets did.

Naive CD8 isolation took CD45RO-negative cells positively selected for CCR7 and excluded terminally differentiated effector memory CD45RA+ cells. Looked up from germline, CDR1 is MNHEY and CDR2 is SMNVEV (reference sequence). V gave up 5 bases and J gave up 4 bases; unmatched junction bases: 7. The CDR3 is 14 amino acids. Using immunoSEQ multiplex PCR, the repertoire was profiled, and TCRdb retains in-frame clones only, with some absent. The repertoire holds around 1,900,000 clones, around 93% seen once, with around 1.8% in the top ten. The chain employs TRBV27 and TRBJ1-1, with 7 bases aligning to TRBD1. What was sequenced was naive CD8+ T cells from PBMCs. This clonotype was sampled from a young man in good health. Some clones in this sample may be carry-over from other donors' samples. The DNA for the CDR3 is TGTGCCAGCAGTCTACAGGGGTTCGGCACTGAAGCTTTCTTT. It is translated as CASSLQGFGTEAFF.